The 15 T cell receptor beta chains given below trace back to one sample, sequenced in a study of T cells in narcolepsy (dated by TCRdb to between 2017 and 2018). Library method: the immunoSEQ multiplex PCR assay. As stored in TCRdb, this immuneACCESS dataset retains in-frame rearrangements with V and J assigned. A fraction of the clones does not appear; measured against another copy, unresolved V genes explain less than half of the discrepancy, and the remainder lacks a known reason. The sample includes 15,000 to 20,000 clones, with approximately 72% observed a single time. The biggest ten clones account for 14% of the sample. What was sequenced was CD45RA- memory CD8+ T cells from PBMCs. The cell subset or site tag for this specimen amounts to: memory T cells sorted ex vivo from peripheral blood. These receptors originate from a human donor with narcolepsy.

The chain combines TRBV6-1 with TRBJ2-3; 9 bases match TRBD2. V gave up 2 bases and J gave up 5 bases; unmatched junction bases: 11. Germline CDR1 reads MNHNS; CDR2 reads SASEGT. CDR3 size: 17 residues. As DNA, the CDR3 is TGTGCCAGCAGTGAATGGGCACTAGCGGGCCGGGAAGATACGCAGTATTTT. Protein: CASSEWALAGREDTQYF.

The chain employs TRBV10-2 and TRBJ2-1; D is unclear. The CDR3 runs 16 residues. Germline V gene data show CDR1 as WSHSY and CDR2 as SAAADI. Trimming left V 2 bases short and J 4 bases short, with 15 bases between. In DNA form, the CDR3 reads TGCGCCAGCAGTGAGAGTGTGGAACTTAAATACAATGAGCAGTTCTTC. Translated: CASSESVELKYNEQFF.

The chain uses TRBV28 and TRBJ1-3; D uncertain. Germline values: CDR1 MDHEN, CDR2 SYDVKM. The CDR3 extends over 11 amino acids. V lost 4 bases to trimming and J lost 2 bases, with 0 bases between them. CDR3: CASSSGNTIYF. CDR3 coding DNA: TGTGCCAGCAGTTCTGGAAACACCATATATTTT.

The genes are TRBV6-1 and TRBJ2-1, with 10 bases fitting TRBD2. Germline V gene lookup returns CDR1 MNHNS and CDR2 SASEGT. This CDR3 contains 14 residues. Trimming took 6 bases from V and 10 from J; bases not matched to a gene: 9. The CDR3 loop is CASSEGLAFGEQFF. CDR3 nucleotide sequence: TGTGCCAGCAGCGAGGGACTAGCGTTCGGGGAGCAGTTCTTC.

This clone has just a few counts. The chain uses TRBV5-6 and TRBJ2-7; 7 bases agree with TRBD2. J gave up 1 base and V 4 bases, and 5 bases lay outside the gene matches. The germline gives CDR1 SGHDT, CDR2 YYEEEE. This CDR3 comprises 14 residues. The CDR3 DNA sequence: TGTGCCAGCAGCGTTAGCGGGCGATCCTACGAGCAGTACTTC. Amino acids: CASSVSGRSYEQYF.

The CDR3 region is CASSQLERSPYEQYF. For the CDR3, the DNA is TGTGCCAGCAGTCAATTAGAGAGGAGCCCCTACGAGCAGTACTTC. The chain links TRBV2 to TRBJ2-7; no clear D. Trimming shortened V by 5 bases and J by 2 bases, and 16 bases separated the two germline ends. The CDR3 contains 15 residues. Germline loops: CDR1 SNHLY, CDR2 FYNNEI.

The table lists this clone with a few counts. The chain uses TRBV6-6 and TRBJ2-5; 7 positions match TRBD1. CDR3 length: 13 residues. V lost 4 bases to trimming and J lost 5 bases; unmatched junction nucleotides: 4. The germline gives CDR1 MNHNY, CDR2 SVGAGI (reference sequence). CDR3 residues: CASSLGGGETQYF. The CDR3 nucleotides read TGTGCCAGCAGTTTAGGGGGCGGGGAGACCCAGTACTTC.

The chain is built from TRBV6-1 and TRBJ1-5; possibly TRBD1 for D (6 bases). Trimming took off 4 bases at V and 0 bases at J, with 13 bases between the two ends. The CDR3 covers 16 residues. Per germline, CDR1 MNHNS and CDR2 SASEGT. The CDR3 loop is CASSAGTSYSNQPQHF. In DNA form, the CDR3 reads TGTGCCAGCAGTGCCGGGACATCGTATAGCAATCAGCCCCAGCATTTT.

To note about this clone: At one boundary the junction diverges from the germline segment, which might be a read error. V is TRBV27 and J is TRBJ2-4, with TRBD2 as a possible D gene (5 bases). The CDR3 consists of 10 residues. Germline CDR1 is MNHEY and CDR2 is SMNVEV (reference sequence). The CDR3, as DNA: TGCGCGGGAGCCAAAAACATTCAGTACTTC. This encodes CAGAKNIQYF.

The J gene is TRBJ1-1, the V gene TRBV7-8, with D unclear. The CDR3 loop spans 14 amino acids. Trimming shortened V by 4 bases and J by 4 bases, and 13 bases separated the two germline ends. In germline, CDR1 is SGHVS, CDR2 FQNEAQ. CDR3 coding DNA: TGTGCCAGCAGCTCAGGACTCCGGGGCACTGAAGCTTTCTTT. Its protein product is CASSSGLRGTEAFF.

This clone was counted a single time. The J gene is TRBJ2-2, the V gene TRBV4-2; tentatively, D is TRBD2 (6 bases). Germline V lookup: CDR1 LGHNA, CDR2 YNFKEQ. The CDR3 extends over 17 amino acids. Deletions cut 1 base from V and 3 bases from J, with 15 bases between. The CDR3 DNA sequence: TGTGCCAGCAGCCAAGTGTACGGGGGAGAAGACACCGGGGAGCTGTTTTTT. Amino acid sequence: CASSQVYGGEDTGELFF.

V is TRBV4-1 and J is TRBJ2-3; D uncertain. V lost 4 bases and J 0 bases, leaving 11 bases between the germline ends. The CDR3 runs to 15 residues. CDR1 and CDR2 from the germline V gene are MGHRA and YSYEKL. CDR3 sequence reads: CASSRVLPSTDTQYF. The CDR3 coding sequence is TGCGCCAGCAGCCGGGTCTTACCAAGCACAGATACGCAGTATTTT.

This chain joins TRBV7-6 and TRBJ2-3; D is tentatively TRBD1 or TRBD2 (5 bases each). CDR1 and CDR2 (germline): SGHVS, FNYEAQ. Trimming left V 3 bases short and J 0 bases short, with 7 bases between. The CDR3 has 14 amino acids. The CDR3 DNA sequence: TGTGCCAGCAGCTTTGGGGGAAGCACAGATACGCAGTATTTT. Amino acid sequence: CASSFGGSTDTQYF.

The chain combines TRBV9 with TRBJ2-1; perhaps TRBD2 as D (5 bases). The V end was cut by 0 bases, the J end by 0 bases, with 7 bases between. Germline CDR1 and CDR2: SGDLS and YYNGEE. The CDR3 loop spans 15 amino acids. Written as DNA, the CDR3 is TGTGCCAGCAGCGTAGGAGGGTACTCCTACAATGAGCAGTTCTTC. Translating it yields CASSVGGYSYNEQFF.

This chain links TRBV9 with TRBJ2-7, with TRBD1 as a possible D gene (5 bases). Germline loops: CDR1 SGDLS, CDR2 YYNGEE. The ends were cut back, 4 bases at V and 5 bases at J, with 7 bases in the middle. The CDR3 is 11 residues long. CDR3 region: CASSLGDEQYF. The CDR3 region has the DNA TGTGCCAGCAGCCTAGGGGACGAGCAGTACTTC.